This is a list of T cell receptor beta chains from one sample in a study of blood T cell repertoires in COVID-19. This table comes from immunoSEQ multiplex PCR, and its TCRdb copy is limited to in-frame clones, with some not included. The profile shows tens of thousands of clones, roughly 87% of them singletons. The sample taken for sequencing was peripheral blood. These receptors all come from a man between 45 and 60 years old with active or convalescent COVID-19. Each CDR3 is given with its conserved first and last residue. The order of the fields is CDR3 length, V gene, J gene, CDR3 protein.

cdr3_length: 14; v_call: TRBV10-3; j_call: TRBJ2-7; cdr3_aa: CAISSGDRGYEQYF
cdr3_length: 12; v_call: TRBV9; j_call: TRBJ2-7; cdr3_aa: CASSPTGYEQYF
cdr3_length: 16; v_call: TRBV30; j_call: TRBJ1-1; cdr3_aa: CAWRTLPGQGSTEAFF
cdr3_length: 14; v_call: TRBV28; j_call: TRBJ2-3; cdr3_aa: CASSLLDTTDTQYF
cdr3_length: 14; v_call: TRBV5-1; j_call: TRBJ2-7; cdr3_aa: CASSLGSGSDEQYF
cdr3_length: 14; v_call: TRBV15; j_call: TRBJ2-7; cdr3_aa: CATSRGLPSYEQYF
cdr3_length: 15; v_call: TRBV19; j_call: TRBJ1-4; cdr3_aa: CASSSSGTGYEKLFF
cdr3_length: 16; v_call: TRBV7-9; j_call: TRBJ2-3; cdr3_aa: CASSLGTAGISDTQYF
cdr3_length: 14; v_call: TRBV29-1; j_call: TRBJ2-7; cdr3_aa: CSVEGAGGGNEQYF
cdr3_length: 15; v_call: TRBV7-9; j_call: TRBJ1-1; cdr3_aa: CASSTGQGSSTEAFF
cdr3_length: 15; v_call: TRBV5-6; j_call: TRBJ1-2; cdr3_aa: CASSFLQGASYGYTF
cdr3_length: 16; v_call: TRBV7-2; j_call: TRBJ2-5; cdr3_aa: CASSLLAGWEQETQYF
cdr3_length: 17; v_call: TRBV3-1/TRBV3-2; j_call: TRBJ2-2; cdr3_aa: CASSQDTSGRSAGELFF
cdr3_length: 16; v_call: TRBV28; j_call: TRBJ2-3; cdr3_aa: CASSVIRGGLTDTQYF
cdr3_length: 17; v_call: TRBV11-2; j_call: TRBJ2-1; cdr3_aa: CASSRRTTSVSHNEQFF
cdr3_length: 15; v_call: TRBV6-5; j_call: TRBJ2-7; cdr3_aa: CASSYSNRGLYEQYF
cdr3_length: 13; v_call: TRBV28; j_call: TRBJ2-5; cdr3_aa: CASSTSDRIDQYF
cdr3_length: 16; v_call: TRBV27; j_call: TRBJ2-7; cdr3_aa: CASSLGTSGNRDEQYF
cdr3_length: 14; v_call: TRBV6-1; j_call: TRBJ1-1; cdr3_aa: CASSVQGFGTEAFF
cdr3_length: 19; v_call: TRBV4-1; j_call: TRBJ2-7; cdr3_aa: CASSQVEFRGYRGRYEQYF
cdr3_length: 14; v_call: TRBV18; j_call: TRBJ2-2; cdr3_aa: CASSEGQNTGELFF
cdr3_length: 17; v_call: TRBV30; j_call: TRBJ2-3; cdr3_aa: CAWSRPRLAPDTDTQYF
cdr3_length: 14; v_call: TRBV5-4; j_call: TRBJ2-7; cdr3_aa: CASSLGGGPYEQYF
cdr3_length: 15; v_call: TRBV19; j_call: TRBJ2-2; cdr3_aa: CASREGQLNTGELFF
cdr3_length: 14; v_call: TRBV18; j_call: TRBJ1-3; cdr3_aa: CASSGTPWGDTIYF